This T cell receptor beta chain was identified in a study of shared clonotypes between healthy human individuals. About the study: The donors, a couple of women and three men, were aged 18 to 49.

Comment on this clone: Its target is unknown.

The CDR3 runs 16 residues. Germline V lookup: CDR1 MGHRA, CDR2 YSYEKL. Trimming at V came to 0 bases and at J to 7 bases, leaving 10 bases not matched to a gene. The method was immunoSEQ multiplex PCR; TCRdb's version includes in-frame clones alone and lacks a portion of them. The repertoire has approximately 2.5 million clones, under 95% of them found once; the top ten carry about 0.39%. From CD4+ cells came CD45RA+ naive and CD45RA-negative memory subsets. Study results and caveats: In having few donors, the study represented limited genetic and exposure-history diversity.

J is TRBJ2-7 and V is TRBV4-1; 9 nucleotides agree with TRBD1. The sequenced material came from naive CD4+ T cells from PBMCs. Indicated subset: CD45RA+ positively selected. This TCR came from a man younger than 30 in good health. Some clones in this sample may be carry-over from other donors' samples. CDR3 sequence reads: CASSQDTGTGRGEQYF. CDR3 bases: TGCGCCAGCAGCCAAGATACCGGGACAGGGAGAGGGGAGCAGTACTTC.